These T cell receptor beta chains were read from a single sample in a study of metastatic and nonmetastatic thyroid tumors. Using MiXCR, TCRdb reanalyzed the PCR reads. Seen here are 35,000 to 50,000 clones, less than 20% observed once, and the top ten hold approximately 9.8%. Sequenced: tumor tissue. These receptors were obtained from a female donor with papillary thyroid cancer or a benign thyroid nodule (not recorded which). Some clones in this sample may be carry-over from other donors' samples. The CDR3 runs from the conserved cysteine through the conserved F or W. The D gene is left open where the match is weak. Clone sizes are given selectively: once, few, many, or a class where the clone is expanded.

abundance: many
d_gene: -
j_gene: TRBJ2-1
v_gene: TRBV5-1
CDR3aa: CASSLDSFSDEQFF
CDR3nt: TGCGCCAGCAGCTTGGATAGCTTCAGCGATGAGCAGTTCTTC

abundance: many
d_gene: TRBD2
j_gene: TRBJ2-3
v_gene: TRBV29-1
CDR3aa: CSVGLGLSGRTAQYF
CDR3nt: TGCAGCGTTGGTTTGGGTCTCAGCGGGAGGACGGCGCAGTATTTT

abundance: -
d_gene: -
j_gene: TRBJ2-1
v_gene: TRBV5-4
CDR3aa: CASSEIAAHNEQFF
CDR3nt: TGTGCCAGCAGCGAAATAGCGGCCCACAATGAGCAGTTCTTC

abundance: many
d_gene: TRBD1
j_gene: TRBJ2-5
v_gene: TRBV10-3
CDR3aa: CAISESTGGATETQYF
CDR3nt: TGTGCCATCAGTGAGTCGACAGGGGGCGCGACGGAGACCCAGTACTTC

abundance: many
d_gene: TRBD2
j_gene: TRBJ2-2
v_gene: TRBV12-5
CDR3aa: CASGLTSGRATGELFF
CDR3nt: TGTGCTAGTGGTTTGACTAGCGGGAGGGCCACCGGGGAGCTGTTTTTT

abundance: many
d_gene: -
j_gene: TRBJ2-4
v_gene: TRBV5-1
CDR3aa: CASSLDVGGGIQYF
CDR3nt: TGCGCCAGCAGCTTGGACGTAGGGGGAGGCATTCAGTACTTC

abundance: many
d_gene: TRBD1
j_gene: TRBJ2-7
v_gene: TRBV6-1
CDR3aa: CASSRDRGYEQYF
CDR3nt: TGTGCCAGCAGTCGGGACAGGGGCTACGAGCAGTACTTC

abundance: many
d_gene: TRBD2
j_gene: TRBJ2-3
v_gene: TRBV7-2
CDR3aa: CASSLSGRTDTQYF
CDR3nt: TGTGCCAGCAGCTTAAGCGGGAGGACAGATACGCAGTATTTT

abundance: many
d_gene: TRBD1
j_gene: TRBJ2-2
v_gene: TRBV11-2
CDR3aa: CASSLQQGQGGELFF
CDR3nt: TGTGCCAGCAGCCTCCAACAGGGACAGGGCGGGGAGCTGTTTTTT

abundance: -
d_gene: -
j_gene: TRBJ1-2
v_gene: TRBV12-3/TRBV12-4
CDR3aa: CASSKGGAREAVYGYTF
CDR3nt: TGTGCCAGCAGCAAGGGTGGGGCCAGGGAAGCAGTCTATGGCTACACCTTC

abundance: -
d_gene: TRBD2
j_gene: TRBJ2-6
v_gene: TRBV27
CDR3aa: CASSGLAGVPGSNVLTF
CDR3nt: TGTGCCAGCAGTGGACTAGCGGGAGTTCCTGGTTCCAACGTCCTGACTTTC

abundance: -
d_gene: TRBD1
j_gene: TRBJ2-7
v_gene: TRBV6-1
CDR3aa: CASQTGDRNEQYF
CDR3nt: TGTGCCAGCCAGACAGGGGATCGCAACGAGCAGTACTTC

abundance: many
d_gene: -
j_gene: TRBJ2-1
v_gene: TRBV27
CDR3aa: CASSESSYNEQFF
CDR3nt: TGTGCCAGCAGTGAGAGCTCCTACAATGAGCAGTTCTTC

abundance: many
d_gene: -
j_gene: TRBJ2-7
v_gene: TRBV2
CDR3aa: CASSEPRGAYEQYF
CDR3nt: TGTGCCAGCAGTGAACCCAGGGGGGCCTACGAGCAGTACTTC

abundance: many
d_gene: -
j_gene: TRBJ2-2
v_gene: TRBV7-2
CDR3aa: CASSPRSGTGELFF
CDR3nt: TGTGCCAGCAGCCCCCGATCAGGGACCGGGGAGCTGTTTTTT

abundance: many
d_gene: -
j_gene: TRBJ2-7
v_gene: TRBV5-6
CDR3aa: CASSWGGGQASWRYEQYF
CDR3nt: TGTGCCAGCAGCTGGGGGGGTGGACAGGCCTCGTGGAGGTACGAGCAGTACTTC

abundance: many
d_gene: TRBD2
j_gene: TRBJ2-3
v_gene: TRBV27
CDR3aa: CASSLSSGNTDTQYF
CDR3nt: TGTGCCAGCAGTTTATCTAGCGGGAACACAGATACGCAGTATTTT

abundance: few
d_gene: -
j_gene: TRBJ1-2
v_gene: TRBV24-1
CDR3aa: CATVSDRNRTNYGYTF
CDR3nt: TGTGCCACCGTCTCTGACAGGAACAGAACTAACTATGGCTACACCTTC

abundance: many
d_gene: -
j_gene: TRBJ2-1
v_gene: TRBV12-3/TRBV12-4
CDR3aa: CASRPQWGVYNEQFF
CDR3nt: TGTGCCAGCAGGCCCCAGTGGGGGGTCTACAATGAGCAGTTCTTC

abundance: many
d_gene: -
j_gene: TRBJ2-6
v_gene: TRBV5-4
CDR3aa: CASSFSAPGANVLTF
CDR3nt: TGTGCCAGCAGCTTCTCGGCCCCTGGGGCCAACGTCCTGACTTTC

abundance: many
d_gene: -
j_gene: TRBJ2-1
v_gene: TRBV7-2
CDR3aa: CASSLAHEQFF
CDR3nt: TGTGCCAGCAGCTTGGCGCATGAGCAGTTCTTC

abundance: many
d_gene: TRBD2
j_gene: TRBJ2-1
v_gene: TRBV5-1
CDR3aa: CASSPHRDLRGDEQFF
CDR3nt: TGCGCCAGCAGCCCGCACCGGGACTTACGGGGGGATGAGCAGTTCTTC

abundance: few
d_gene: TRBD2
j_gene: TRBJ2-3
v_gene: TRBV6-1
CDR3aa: CASSEIGGGSSDTQYF
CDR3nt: TGTGCCAGCAGTGAAATCGGGGGGGGCTCTTCAGATACGCAGTATTTT

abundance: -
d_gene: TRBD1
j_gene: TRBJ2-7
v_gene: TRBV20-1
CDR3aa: CSANTGGDEQYF
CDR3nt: TGCAGTGCTAATACAGGGGGTGATGAGCAGTACTTC

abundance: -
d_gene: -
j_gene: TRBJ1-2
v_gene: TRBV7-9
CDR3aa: CASSLGGTSLYGYTF
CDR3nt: TGTGCCAGCAGCTTAGGCGGGACAAGCCTGTATGGCTACACCTTC

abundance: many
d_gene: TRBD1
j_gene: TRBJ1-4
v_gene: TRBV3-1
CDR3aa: CASSPRLLSGTVNEKLFF
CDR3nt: TGTGCCAGCAGTCCAAGGTTATTGTCCGGGACAGTTAATGAAAAACTGTTTTTT

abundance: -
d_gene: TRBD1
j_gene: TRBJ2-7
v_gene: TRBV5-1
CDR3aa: CASSWGSRDRGTYEQYF
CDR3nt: TGCGCCAGCAGCTGGGGATCCCGGGACAGGGGGACTTACGAGCAGTACTTC

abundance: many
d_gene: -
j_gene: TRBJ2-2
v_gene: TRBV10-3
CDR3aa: CAISERGLNTGELFF
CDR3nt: TGTGCCATCAGTGAGAGGGGATTGAACACCGGGGAGCTGTTTTTT